These 7 T cell receptor beta chains were all obtained from the same sample, sequenced in a study of a mutant IDH1 vaccine in newly diagnosed glioma. Time point described: week 5, during vaccination. Doses comprised 300 ug of mutant IDH1 20-mer peptide each, plus topical imiquimod. The assay was immunoSEQ multiplex PCR, and TCRdb's table has in-frame clones only and misses some. In the table there are 52,000 or so clones, 82% of which are singletons. No antigen is known for these receptors. Source: PBMCs, taken from a glioma patient whose treatment included an IDH1 peptide vaccine. Receptor source: a woman under 30 with glioma. Some clones in this sample may be carry-over from other donors' samples.

The V gene is TRBV19, the J gene TRBJ2-7, with TRBD2 as a possible D gene (6 bases). This CDR3 region has 13 residues. V was pared by 2 bases and J by 8 bases, with 13 bases between. Germline V gene lookup returns CDR1 LNHDA and CDR2 SQIVND (reference sequence). The CDR3 loop is CASSISWGTQQYF. CDR3 DNA sequence: TGTGCCAGTAGTATATCTTGGGGGACTCAGCAGTACTTC.

The rearrangement links TRBV5-1 to TRBJ1-1, with 9 positions matching TRBD1. CDR3 size: 12 residues. The J segment lost 11 bases and the V segment lost 4 bases, leaving 6 bases of the junction unmatched. Germline V gene sequence: CDR1 SGHRS, CDR2 YFSETQ. This CDR3 reads CASSETGGRAFF. The DNA for the CDR3 is TGCGCCAGCAGCGAGACAGGGGGGAGGGCTTTCTTT.

The chain employs TRBV9 and TRBJ2-2; D gene uncertain. Germline V CDR1 and CDR2: SGDLS, YYNGEE. This CDR3 is 16 amino acids long. Trimming left V 3 bases short and J 2 bases short, with 14 bases between. In DNA form, the CDR3 reads TGTGCCAGCAGCGGCCGACGGATTCCTAACACCGGGGAGCTGTTTTTT. This codes for CASSGRRIPNTGELFF. Drawing the rest from reference TRBV9 and TRBJ2-2, the complete variable domain is DSGVTQTPKHLITATGQRVTLRCSPRSGDLSVYWYQQSLDQGLQFLIQYYNGEERAKGNILERFSAQQFPDLHSELNLSSLELGDSALYFCASSGRRIPNTGELFFGEGSRLTVL.

The V gene is TRBV10-1, the J gene TRBJ1-2, with a weak D call TRBD1 (6 bases). The CDR3 has 13 amino acids. V lost 6 bases and J lost 5, with 13 bases in between. The V gene's germline CDR1 is WNHNN and CDR2 SYGVQD (reference sequence). The DNA of the CDR3 is TGCGCCAGCAGCCCTGACAGGACTTATGGCTACACCTTC. This encodes CASSPDRTYGYTF.

The chain has TRBV19 and TRBJ2-7, with 7 bases lining up with TRBD1. There are 14 residues in the CDR3. The V gene end was trimmed by 3 bases and the J gene end by 5 bases; junction bases not matched to a gene: 7. From germline, CDR1 is LNHDA and CDR2 SQIVND (reference sequence). CDR3 in amino acids: CASSMRQGSDEQYF. The DNA for the CDR3 is TGTGCCAGTAGTATGAGACAGGGATCGGACGAGCAGTACTTC.

The rearrangement uses TRBV15 and TRBJ1-4; D is unresolved. CDR1 LNHNV and CDR2 YYDKDF come from the germline V gene (reference sequence). V dropped 3 bases and J dropped 3 bases, with 8 bases sitting between them. This CDR3 has 14 amino acids. The CDR3 DNA sequence: TGTGCCACCAGCAGTAATGTGGCTAATGAAAAACTGTTTTTT. This gives the protein CATSSNVANEKLFF.

This sequence joins TRBV11-3 and TRBJ2-3; D unclear. CDR3 size: 13 residues. Trimming removed 6 bases from V and 3 bases from J, with 10 bases in between. Germline V gives CDR1 SGHNT, CDR2 YENEEA. The CDR3 DNA sequence: TGTGCCAGCAGTGCCCTAGAGACAGATACGCAGTATTTT. This encodes CASSALETDTQYF.